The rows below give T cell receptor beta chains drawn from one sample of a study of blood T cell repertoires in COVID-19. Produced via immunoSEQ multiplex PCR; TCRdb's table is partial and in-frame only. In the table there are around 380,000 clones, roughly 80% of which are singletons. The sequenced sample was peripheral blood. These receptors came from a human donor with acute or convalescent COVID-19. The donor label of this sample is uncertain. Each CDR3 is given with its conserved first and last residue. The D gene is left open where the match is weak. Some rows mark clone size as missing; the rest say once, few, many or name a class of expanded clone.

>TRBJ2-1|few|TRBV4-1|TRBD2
TGCGCCAGCAGCCCTAGCGGGGACTCCTACAATGAGCAGTTCTTC
CASSPSGDSYNEQFF
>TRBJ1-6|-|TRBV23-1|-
TGCGCCAGCAGTCAAAACTCCGAACGCTCCTATAATTCACCCCTCCACTTT
CASSQNSERSYNSPLHF
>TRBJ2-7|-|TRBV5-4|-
TGTGCCAGCAGCGTTCCGACGGTTGAGGACTCCTACGAGCAGTACTTC
CASSVPTVEDSYEQYF
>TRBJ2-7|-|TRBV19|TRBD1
TGTGCCAGTAGTAAGGCCGGGACAGACGAGCAGTACTTC
CASSKAGTDEQYF
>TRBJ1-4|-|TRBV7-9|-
TGTGCCAGCAGCTTCATAACTAATGAAAAACTGTTTTTT
CASSFITNEKLFF
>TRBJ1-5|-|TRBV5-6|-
TGTGCCAGCAGCTTGGACGGGGGGCCTCACAATCAGCCCCAGCATTTT
CASSLDGGPHNQPQHF
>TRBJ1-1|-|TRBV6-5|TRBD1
TGTGCCAGCAGTCGGGACAGGACTAACACTGAAGCTTTCTTT
CASSRDRTNTEAFF
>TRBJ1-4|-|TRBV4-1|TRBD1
TGCGCCAGCAGCCCACAGGGGGCCGCGAATGAAAAACTGTTTTTT
CASSPQGAANEKLFF
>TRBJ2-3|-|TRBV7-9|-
TGTGCCAGCAGCGTGACTACCACGGCTAGCACAGATACGCAGTATTTT
CASSVTTTASTDTQYF
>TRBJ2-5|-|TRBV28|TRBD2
TGTGCCAGCAGAAGCGGGGGGCGGCGGGAGACCCAGTACTTC
CASRSGGRRETQYF
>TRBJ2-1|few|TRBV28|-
TGTGCCAGCAGTTCGCCAGCGGAGGGGTACAATGAGCAGTTCTTC
CASSSPAEGYNEQFF
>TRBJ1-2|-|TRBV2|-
TGTGCCAGCAGCCCCACCGGGGAGTATGGCTACACCTTC
CASSPTGEYGYTF
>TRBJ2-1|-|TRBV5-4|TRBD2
TGTGCCAGCAGCTTGGCCCGAAAACCCCTCAGGACTAGTGGGGATGAGCAGTTCTTC
CASSLARKPLRTSGDEQFF
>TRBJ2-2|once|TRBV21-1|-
TGTGCCAGCAGCAAACCCCGGGAGGACGCGAACACCGGGGAGCTGTTTTTT
CASSKPREDANTGELFF
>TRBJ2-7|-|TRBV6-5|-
TGTGCCAGCAGGGGACAAGACTGGGAGCAGTACTTC
CASRGQDWEQYF
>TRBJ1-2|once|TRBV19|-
TGTGCCATCAAGGGGAAGTCTCAAGCTAACTATGGCTACACCTTC
CAIKGKSQANYGYTF
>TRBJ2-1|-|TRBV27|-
TGTGCCAGCAGTTCCGTCTACAATGAGCAGTTCTTC
CASSSVYNEQFF
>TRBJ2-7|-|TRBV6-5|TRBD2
TGTGCCAGCAGTTTAGGGGGGACTAGACGTTACGAGCAGTACTTC
CASSLGGTRRYEQYF
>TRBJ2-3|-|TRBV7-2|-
TGTGCCAGCAGCTCCTGGTCACTAGTCACAGATACGCAGTATTTT
CASSSWSLVTDTQYF
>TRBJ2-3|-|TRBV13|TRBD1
TGTGCCAGCAGTTTGGGACAGGGCTTTACAGATACGCAGTATTTT
CASSLGQGFTDTQYF
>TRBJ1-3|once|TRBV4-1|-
TGCGCCAGCAGCCAAGTGCTTCAGGGTCGGAACACCATATATTTT
CASSQVLQGRNTIYF
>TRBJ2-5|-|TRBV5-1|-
TGCGCCAGCAGCTTGGTTAGCGAGGAGACCCAGTACTTC
CASSLVSEETQYF
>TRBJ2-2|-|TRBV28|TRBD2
TGTGCCAGCAGCCGACTAGCGGTTGTCACCGGGGAGCTGTTTTTT
CASSRLAVVTGELFF
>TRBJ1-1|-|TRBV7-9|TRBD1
TGTGCCAGCAGTTTAAGGGGGCTGGCCCGGGCTTTCTTT
CASSLRGLARAFF
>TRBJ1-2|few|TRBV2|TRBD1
TGTGCCAGCCATTCGACCTCGACAGGGGCTGGCTACACCTTC
CASHSTSTGAGYTF
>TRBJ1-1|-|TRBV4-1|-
TGCGCCAGCACGAGCGGTGACACTGAAGCTTTCTTT
CASTSGDTEAFF
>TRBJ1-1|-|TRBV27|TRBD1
TGTGCCAGCAGCCCCTTTGGCAGGGGGCGAGTTGAAGCTTTCTTT
CASSPFGRGRVEAFF
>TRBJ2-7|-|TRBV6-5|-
TGTGCCAGCAGTTACTCAGGACTCCGGAAGCAGTACTTC
CASSYSGLRKQYF
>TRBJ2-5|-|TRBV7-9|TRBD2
TGTGCCAGCCGACTAGCGGAACCAGAGACCCAGTACTTC
CASRLAEPETQYF
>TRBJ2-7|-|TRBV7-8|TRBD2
TGTGCCAGCAGCACTCAGACTAGCGGAGCCTACGAGCAGTACTTC
CASSTQTSGAYEQYF
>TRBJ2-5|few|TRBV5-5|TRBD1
TGTGCCAGCAGCTTGGGACAGGGTGGTGGGCAAGAGACCCAGTACTTC
CASSLGQGGGQETQYF
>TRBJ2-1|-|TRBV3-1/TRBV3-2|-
TGTGCCAGCAGCCCCCGGAGGAGAGGGTCCTACAATGAGCAGTTCTTC
CASSPRRRGSYNEQFF